The source of this T cell receptor (beta chain) is a study of radiation and T cells in renal cell carcinoma. V shed 0 bases and J 0 bases; nucleotides not matched to a gene: 1. Per the germline V gene, CDR1 is SGDLS and CDR2 is YYNGEE. The CDR3 loop spans 15 amino acids. Treatment reported: treatment-naive control, cytoreductive nephrectomy. Some clones are missing from TCRdb's copy, which holds only in-frame ones; the method was immunoSEQ multiplex PCR. The sample holds some 20,000 clones, around 50% seen once. The chain links TRBV9 to TRBJ2-3; 7 nucleotides align to TRBD2. The clonotype was recovered from a human donor with renal cell carcinoma. The sample here was tumor tissue, taken from a patient whose treatment was nephrectomy without radiotherapy. In DNA form, the CDR3 reads TGTGCCAGCAGCGTAGCTAGCGGTAGCACAGATACGCAGTATTTT. The encoded protein is CASSVASGSTDTQYF.